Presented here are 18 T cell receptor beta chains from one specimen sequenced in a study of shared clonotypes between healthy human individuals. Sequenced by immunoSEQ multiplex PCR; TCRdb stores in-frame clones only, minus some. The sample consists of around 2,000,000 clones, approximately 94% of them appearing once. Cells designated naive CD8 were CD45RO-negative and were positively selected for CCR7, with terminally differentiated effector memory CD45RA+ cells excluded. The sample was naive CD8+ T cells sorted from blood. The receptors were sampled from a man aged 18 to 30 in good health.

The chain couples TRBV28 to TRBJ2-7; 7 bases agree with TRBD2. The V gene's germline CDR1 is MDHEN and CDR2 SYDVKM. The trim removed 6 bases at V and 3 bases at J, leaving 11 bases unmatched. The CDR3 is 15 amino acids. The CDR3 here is CASRDARGSNYEQYF. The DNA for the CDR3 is TGTGCCAGCAGGGATGCGCGGGGGTCCAACTACGAGCAGTACTTC.

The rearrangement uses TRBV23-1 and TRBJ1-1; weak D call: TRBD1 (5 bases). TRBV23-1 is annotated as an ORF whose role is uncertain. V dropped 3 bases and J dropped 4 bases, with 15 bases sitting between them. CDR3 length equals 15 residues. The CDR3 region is CASSQRAGRSTEAFF. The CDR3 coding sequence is TGCGCCAGCAGTCAGAGGGCAGGGCGGAGCACTGAAGCTTTCTTT.

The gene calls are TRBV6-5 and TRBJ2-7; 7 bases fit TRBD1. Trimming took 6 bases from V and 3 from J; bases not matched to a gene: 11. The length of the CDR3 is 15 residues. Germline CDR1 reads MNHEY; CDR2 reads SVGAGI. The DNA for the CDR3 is TGTGCCAGCAGGTTCGACCGTACAGGGGTCTACGAGCAGTACTTC. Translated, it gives CASRFDRTGVYEQYF.

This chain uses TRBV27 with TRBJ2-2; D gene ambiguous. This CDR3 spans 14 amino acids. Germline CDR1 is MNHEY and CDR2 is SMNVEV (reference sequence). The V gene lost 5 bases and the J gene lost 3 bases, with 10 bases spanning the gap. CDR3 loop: CASSNPYYTGELFF. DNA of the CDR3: TGTGCCAGCAGTAACCCCTACTACACCGGGGAGCTGTTTTTT.

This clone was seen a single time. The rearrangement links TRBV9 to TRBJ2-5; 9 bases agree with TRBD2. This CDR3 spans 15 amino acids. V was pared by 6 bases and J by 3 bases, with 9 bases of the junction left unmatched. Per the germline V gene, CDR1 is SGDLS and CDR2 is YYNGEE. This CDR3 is CASTQGGGVEETQYF. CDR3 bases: TGTGCCAGCACCCAGGGCGGGGGGGTAGAAGAGACCCAGTACTTC.

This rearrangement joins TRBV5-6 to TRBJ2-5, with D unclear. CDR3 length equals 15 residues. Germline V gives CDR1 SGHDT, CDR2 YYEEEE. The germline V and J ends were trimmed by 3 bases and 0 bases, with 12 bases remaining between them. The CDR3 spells CASSWATPYQETQYF. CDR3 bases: TGTGCCAGCAGCTGGGCGACACCGTACCAAGAGACCCAGTACTTC.

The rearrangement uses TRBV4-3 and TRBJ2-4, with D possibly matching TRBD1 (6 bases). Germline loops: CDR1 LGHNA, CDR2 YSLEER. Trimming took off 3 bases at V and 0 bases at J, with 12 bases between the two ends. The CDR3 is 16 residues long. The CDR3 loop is CASSQDTGLAKNIQYF. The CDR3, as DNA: TGCGCCAGCAGCCAGGACACAGGGCTAGCCAAAAACATTCAGTACTTC.

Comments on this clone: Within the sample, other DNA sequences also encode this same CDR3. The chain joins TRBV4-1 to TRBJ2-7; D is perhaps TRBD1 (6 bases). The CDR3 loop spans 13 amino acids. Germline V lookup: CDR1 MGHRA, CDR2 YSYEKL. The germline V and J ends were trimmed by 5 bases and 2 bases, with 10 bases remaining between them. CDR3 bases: TGCGCCAGCAGCATACGGGACACCTACGAGCAGTACTTC. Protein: CASSIRDTYEQYF.

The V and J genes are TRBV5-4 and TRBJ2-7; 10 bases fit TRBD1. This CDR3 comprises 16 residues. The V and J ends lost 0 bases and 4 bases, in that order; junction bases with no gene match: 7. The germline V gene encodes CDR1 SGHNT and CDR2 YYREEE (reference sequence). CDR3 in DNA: TGTGCCAGCAGCTTGGGACAGGGGGCGGTGTTTTACGAGCAGTACTTC. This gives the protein CASSLGQGAVFYEQYF.

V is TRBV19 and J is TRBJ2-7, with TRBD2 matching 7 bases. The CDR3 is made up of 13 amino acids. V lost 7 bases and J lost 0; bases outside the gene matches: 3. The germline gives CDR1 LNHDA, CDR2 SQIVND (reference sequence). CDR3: CASTGRTSYEQYF. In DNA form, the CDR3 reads TGTGCCAGTACCGGGAGGACCTCCTACGAGCAGTACTTC.

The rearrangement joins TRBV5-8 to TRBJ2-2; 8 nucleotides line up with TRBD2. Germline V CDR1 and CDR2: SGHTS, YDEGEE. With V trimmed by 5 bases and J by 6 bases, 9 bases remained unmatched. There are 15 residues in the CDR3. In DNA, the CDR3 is TGTGCCAGCAGTACCGGGACTAGTAGCGCCGGGGAGCTGTTTTTT. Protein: CASSTGTSSAGELFF.

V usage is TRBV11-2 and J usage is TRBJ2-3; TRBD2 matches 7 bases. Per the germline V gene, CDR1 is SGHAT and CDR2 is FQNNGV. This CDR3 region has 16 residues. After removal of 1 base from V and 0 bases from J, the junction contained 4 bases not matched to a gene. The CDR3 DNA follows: TGTGCCAGCAGCTTAGTTCTAGCGGCTAGCACAGATACGCAGTATTTT. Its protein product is CASSLVLAASTDTQYF.

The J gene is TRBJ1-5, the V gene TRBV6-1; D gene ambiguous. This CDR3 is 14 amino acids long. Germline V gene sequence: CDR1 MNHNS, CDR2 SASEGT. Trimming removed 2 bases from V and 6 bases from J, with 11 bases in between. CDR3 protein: CASSEKGVVQPQHF. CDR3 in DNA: TGTGCCAGCAGTGAAAAGGGTGTCGTTCAGCCCCAGCATTTT.

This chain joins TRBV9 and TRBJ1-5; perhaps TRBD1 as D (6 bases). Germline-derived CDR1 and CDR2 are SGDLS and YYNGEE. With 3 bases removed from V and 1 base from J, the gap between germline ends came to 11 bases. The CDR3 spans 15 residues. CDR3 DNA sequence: TGTGCCAGCAGCGAGGATGGACAGAGCAATCAGCCCCAGCATTTT. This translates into CASSEDGQSNQPQHF.

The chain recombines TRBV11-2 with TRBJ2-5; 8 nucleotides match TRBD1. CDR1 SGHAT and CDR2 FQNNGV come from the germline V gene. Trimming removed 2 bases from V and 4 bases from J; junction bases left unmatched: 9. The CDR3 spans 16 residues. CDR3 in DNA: TGTGCCAGCAGCTTAAGCCCGGGACAGGTAGTAGAGACCCAGTACTTC. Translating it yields CASSLSPGQVVETQYF. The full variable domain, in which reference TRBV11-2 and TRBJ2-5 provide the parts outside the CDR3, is EAGVAQSPRYKIIEKRQSVAFWCNPISGHATLYWYQQILGQGPKLLIQFQNNGVVDDSQLPKDRFSAERLKGVDSTLKIQPAKLEDSAVYLCASSLSPGQVVETQYFGPGTRLLVL.

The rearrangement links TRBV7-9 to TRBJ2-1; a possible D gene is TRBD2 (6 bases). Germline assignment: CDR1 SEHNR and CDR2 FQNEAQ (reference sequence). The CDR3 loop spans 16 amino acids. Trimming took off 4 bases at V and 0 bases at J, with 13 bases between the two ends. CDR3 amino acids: CASSSNSGYSYNEQFF. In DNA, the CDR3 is TGTGCCAGCAGCTCAAATAGCGGTTACTCCTACAATGAGCAGTTCTTC.

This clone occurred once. CDR3 residues: CASSSNGEGAGANVLTF. CDR3 coding DNA: TGTGCCAGCAGCTCCAACGGGGAGGGTGCTGGGGCCAACGTCCTGACTTTC. The rearrangement joins TRBV28 to TRBJ2-6, with 7 bases that match TRBD2. This CDR3 comprises 17 residues. V dropped 6 bases and J dropped 2; count of bases not matched to a gene: 10. Germline loops: CDR1 MDHEN, CDR2 SYDVKM. Together with reference TRBV28 and TRBJ2-6, the CDR3 gives the full variable domain: DVKVTQSSRYLVKRTGEKVFLECVQDMDHENMFWYRQDPGLGLRLIYFSYDVKMKEKGDIPEGYSVSREKKERFSLILESASTNQTSMYLCASSSNGEGAGANVLTFGAGSRLTVL.

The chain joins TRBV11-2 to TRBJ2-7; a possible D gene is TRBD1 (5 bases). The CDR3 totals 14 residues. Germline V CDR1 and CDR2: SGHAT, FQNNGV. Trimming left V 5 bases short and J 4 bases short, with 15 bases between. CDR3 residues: CASSPGPRVYEQYF. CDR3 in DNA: TGTGCCAGCAGCCCCGGACCCAGGGTGTACGAGCAGTACTTC.